This T cell receptor (beta chain) was sequenced for a study of T cells in localized non-small cell lung cancer (dated by TCRdb to the early 2020s). In terms of the full investigation: Comparing tumors with uninvolved tumor-adjacent lungs, the study looked at the T cell repertoires of approximately 240 patients with early-stage NSCLC. The mean age of the NSCLC patients was less than 70 years, with roughly 120 men and approximately 100 women. The cohort comprised around 250 treatment-naïve NSCLC patients with resected, localized lung tumors. What the research found in general, with its limitations: Multi-region tumor sequencing was not performed, so intratumor heterogeneity could not be excluded. Of the top 100 tumor clones, a median of around 57 were detected in paired uninvolved adjacent lung; approximately 28 were also among that lung's top 100. Because of the exploratory design, TCR variables were selected using unadjusted p-values without false-discovery rate correction. Uninvolved tumor-adjacent lung showed the highest T cell clonality, higher than tumor, which suggests more focused antigenic responses in the uninvolved tumor-adjacent lung. Higher blood T cell density associated with longer overall survival, while higher adjacent-lung clonality associated with shorter survival.

In regard to this clone: Its antigen is unknown. Base qualities were left out, and no much larger clone turns up one base away.

The immunoSEQ Assay was used to sequence TCR beta CDR3 regions from DNA. The authors' analysis ran thus. To compute T cell density, TCR beta template counts were normalized to usable DNA, which was estimated by amplifying housekeeping genes. Richness was estimated with the preseqR package, extrapolating to 400,000 templates for PBMC samples and 120,000 templates for tissue samples. Clonality was defined as one minus Pielou's evenness. Tissue-enriched TCRs were identified through differential abundance testing performed on productive amino-acid clonotypes, with a minimum total count of 5 and an alpha of 0.1. The Jaccard Index and the Morisita Overlap Index were used to quantify repertoire overlap between compartments. GLIPH clustered TCR beta CDR3s with public tetramer-defined viral CDR3s; viral motifs required at least three viral sequences plus V-gene enrichment. TCRdb took this table from immuneACCESS and kept in-frame rearrangements with V and J called. Such tables lack part of the clones; where checked against another copy, unresolved V genes explain under half of the gap, and the rest is unexplained. Clone size and V and J calls were adopted from that table, with D and trimming inferred from the DNA. Present in this sample are 950 to 1,500 clones, roughly a third of which were seen just once. The ten largest make up around 27% of the sample.

Reading the germline V gene gives CDR1 SGHNT and CDR2 YENEEA. V loses 1 base of germline sequence and J loses 3 bases, and the interval between the two ends is 9 bases. The CDR3 measures 15 amino acids from cysteine to phenylalanine. Of the read, only the CDR3 DNA is kept; its 45 bases are in frame from base 1. Uninvolved adjacent lung was sampled at least 2 cm away from the tumor margin, and two independent pathologists confirmed that the tissue had no atypia. At diagnosis, tumor, uninvolved tumor-adjacent lung and peripheral blood were collected and then preserved as a mix of FFPE and fresh-frozen material.

Rearrangement joined TRBV11-3 to TRBJ2-2; a tentative D call is TRBD1 (6 bases match). The material sequenced was normal lung tissue next to the tumor, taken before any cancer treatment. The receptor comes from a female donor older than 55 with stage II lung adenocarcinoma. In nucleotide form, the sequence is TGTGCCAGCAGCTTAGGCAGGGGATACACCGGGGAGCTGTTTTTT. Its protein product is CASSLGRGYTGELFF.